This T cell receptor (beta chain) stems from a study of liver allograft versus peripheral blood T cells. Study-level information: The study compared liver allograft T cell receptor repertoires against peripheral blood repertoires of liver transplant recipients.

This clonotype qualifies as medium-sized. The antigen is not known. Study-level findings and limits: Intragraft liver T cell receptor repertoires reportedly differed from peripheral blood repertoires.

Each CDR3 protein is one row after TCRdb ran MiXCR on the reads. The sample includes about 14,000 distinct CDR3 sequences, roughly 20% of them seen just once. The CDR3 extends over 14 amino acids. CDR1 KGHSH and CDR2 LQKENI come from the germline V gene. The ends were cut back, 2 bases at V and 3 bases at J, with 10 bases in the middle. This TCR was recovered from a human patient who had a liver transplant. These T cells may partly come from the graft donor. The rearrangement uses TRBV18 and TRBJ1-2; D possibly corresponds to TRBD1 (5 bases). The CDR3 region is CASSPVRDHYGYTF. CDR3 DNA: TGTGCCAGCTCACCAGTTAGGGACCACTATGGCTACACCTTC. The whole variable domain, remainder taken from reference TRBV18 and TRBJ1-2, is NAGVMQNPRHLVRRRGQEARLRCSPMKGHSHVYWYRQLPEEGLKFMVYLQKENIIDESGMPKERFSAEFPKEGPSILRIQQVVRGDSAAYFCASSPVRDHYGYTFGSGTRLTVV.